This note documents a single T cell receptor (beta chain) sequence. This sample stems from a study of CD8 T cells in Susac syndrome. Study-level information: At blood draw, Susac syndrome patients were therapy-naive, on corticosteroids, or on intravenous immunoglobulin alone.

The ends lost 4 bases at V and 5 bases at J; junction bases unmatched: 7. The length of the CDR3 is 15 residues. Looked up from germline, CDR1 is MNHEY and CDR2 is SMNVEV (reference sequence). As judged by recently defined diagnostic criteria, patients with Susac syndrome had definite or probable disease. Reverse transcription of about 0.5 to 1 ug RNA used random hexamers. An immunoSEQ multiplex PCR amplified TCR beta CDR3 over 54 Vbeta and 13 Jbeta. TCRdb reprocessed the immunoSEQ multiplex PCR reads via MiXCR and lists one record per CDR3 protein. The sample carries more than 150,000 distinct CDR3 sequences, more than 90% recorded once.

The chain joins TRBV27 to TRBJ1-2, with 10 positions matching TRBD1. The receptor was derived from a human donor with Susac syndrome. The sample taken for sequencing was CD4+ T cells from PBMCs. The CDR3 spells CASSSRPGQGYGYTF. In nucleotides, the CDR3 is TGTGCCAGCAGTTCCCGTCCGGGACAGGGGTATGGCTACACCTTC.